This T cell receptor (beta chain) was obtained from a study of neurological immune-mediated disorders. Regarding the study as a whole: There were no CDR3 amino acid sequences shared by expanded clones across subjects, a result suggesting private repertoires in all groups. The study found the most TCR clonal expansion in HTLV-1-associated myelopathy and the least in multiple sclerosis, below healthy controls.

With 10-nucleotide random UMIs included, cDNA was synthesized by 5'RACE. MiXCR was run by TCRdb on the 5' RACE reads, yielding one entry per CDR3 protein. This table holds 55,000 to 80,000 distinct CDR3 sequences, approximately 15% found once. The sample holds many counts of this clonotype. Antigen specificity is unknown. The germline V and J ends were trimmed by 5 bases and 0 bases, with 5 bases remaining between them. Germline lookup yields CDR1 SGHTA and CDR2 FQGNSA. This CDR3 has 14 residues. Noted time point: longitudinal time-point 1 (baseline). The receptor was isolated from a female donor with HTLV-1-associated myelopathy (HAM/TSP). The sequenced sample was PBMCs. The V gene is TRBV7-2, the J gene TRBJ2-6, with D unresolved. The CDR3: CASSEISGANVLTF. As DNA, the CDR3 is TGTGCCAGCAGCGAGATCTCTGGGGCCAACGTCCTGACTTTC.